This T cell receptor (beta chain) was identified during a study of OX40 agonist ivuxolimab in advanced cancers. A word on this clone: The antigen remains unidentified.

Study-wide results and caveats: Expanded peripheral T cells had an undetermined antigen specificity.

This CDR3 region has 15 residues. Germline CDR1 is KGHSH and CDR2 is LQKENI. Deletions cut 0 bases from V and 7 bases from J, with 12 bases between. Produced via immunoSEQ multiplex PCR; TCRdb's table is partial and in-frame only. Here the sample spans about 110,000 clones, 80% to 95% being singletons. The input for sequencing was CD4+ or CD8+ T cells sorted from blood, taken in a trial of the OX40 agonist ivuxolimab. V gene TRBV18 combines with J gene TRBJ1-4, with a tentative D call TRBD1 (6 bases). The sequence was obtained from an adult with an advanced solid tumor such as melanoma, head and neck, liver or kidney cancer. CDR3 DNA sequence: TGTGCCAGCTCACCACCGGGGCAGGGGTCTGAAAAACTGTTTTTT. Translating it yields CASSPPGQGSEKLFF. The entire variable domain, with the rest obtained from reference TRBV18 and TRBJ1-4, is as follows: NAGVMQNPRHLVRRRGQEARLRCSPMKGHSHVYWYRQLPEEGLKFMVYLQKENIIDESGMPKERFSAEFPKEGPSILRIQQVVRGDSAAYFCASSPPGQGSEKLFFGSGTQLSVL.